This passage covers 3 T cell receptor beta chains from one sample sequenced in a study of shared clonotypes between healthy human individuals. Clones were read by immunoSEQ multiplex PCR, and TCRdb kept only the in-frame ones, dropping some. This repertoire shows about 2.3 million clones, about 90% found once; its top ten account for 0.37%. Source material: naive CD4+ T cells from PBMCs. The sample's subset: CD45RA+ positively selected. These receptors were obtained from a man aged 18 to 30 in good health. Some clones in this sample may be carry-over from other donors' samples.

The CDR3 DNA reads TGCAGCGGGGGACAGGGGGCCAAGCAGTACTTC. This codes for CSGGQGAKQYF. The rearrangement joins TRBV29-1 to TRBJ2-7; 12 bases agree with TRBD1. The trim removed 7 bases at V and 8 bases at J, leaving 3 bases unmatched. This CDR3 has 11 amino acids. Germline CDR1 SQVTM, CDR2 ANQGSEA.

The V gene is TRBV18, the J gene TRBJ2-1; the D gene is possibly TRBD2 (5 bases). V lost 8 bases, J lost 0 bases, and 23 bases lay in between. CDR3 length: 18 amino acids. The germline V gene has CDR1 KGHSH and CDR2 LQKENI. CDR3 bases: TGTGCCAGCGCAATATTGCCGGGGTTGGTCCACTCCTACAATGAGCAGTTCTTC. Amino acids: CASAILPGLVHSYNEQFF.

The rearrangement links TRBV27 to TRBJ2-5; D is unclear. The tail of the sequence fits TRBJ2-7 better, so the J call may be wrong. The germline gives CDR1 MNHEY, CDR2 SMNVEV (reference sequence). The CDR3 totals 13 residues. CDR3 nucleotides: TGTGCCAGCAGCCAATCTAGGACCGGCGAGCAGTACTTC. It specifies CASSQSRTGEQYF.